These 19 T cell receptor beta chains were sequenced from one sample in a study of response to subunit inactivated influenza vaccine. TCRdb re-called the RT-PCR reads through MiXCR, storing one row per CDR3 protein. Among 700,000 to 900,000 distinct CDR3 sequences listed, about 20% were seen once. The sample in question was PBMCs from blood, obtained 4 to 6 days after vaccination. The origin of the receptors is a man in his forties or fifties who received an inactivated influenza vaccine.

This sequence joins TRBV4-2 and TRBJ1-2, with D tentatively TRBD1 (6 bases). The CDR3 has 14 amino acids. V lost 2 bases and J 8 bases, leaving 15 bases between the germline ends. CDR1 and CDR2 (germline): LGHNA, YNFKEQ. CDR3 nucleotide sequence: TGTGCCAGCAGCCAATCGGACAGCGAATGGGGCTACACCTTC. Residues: CASSQSDSEWGYTF.

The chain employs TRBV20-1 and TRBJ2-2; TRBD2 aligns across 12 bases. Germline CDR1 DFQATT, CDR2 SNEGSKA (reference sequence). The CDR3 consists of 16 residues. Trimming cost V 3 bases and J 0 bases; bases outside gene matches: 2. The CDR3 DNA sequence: TGCAGTGCTAGCCCTAGCGGGAGGGCGAACACCGGGGAGCTGTTTTTT. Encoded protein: CSASPSGRANTGELFF.

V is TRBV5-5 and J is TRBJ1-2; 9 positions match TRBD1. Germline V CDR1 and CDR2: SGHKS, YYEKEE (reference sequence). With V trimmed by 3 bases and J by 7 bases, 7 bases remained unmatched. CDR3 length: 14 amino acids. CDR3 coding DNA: TGTGCCAGCAGCTGGGGACAGGGAGTCGCTGGCTACACCTTC. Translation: CASSWGQGVAGYTF.

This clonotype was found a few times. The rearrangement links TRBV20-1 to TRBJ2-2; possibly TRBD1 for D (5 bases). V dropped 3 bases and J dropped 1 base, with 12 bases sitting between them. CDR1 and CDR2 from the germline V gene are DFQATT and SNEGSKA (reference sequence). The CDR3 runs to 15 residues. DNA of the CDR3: TGCAGTGCTAGTAAGCAGGGCATGAACACCGGGGAGCTGTTTTTT. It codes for CSASKQGMNTGELFF.

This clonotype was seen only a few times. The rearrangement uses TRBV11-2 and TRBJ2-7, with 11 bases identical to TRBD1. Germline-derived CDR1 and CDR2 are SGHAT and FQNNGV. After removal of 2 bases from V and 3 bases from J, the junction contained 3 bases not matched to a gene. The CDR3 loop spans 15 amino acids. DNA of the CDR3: TGTGCCAGCAGCTTATGGGGGACAGGGGGCTACGAGCAGTACTTC. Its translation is CASSLWGTGGYEQYF.

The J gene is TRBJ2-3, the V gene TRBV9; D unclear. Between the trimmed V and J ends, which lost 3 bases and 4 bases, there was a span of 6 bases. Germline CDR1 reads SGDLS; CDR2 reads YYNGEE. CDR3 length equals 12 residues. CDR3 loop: CASSAMADTQYF. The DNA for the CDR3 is TGTGCCAGCAGCGCCATGGCAGATACGCAGTATTTT. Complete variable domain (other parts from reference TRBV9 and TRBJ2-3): DSGVTQTPKHLITATGQRVTLRCSPRSGDLSVYWYQQSLDQGLQFLIQYYNGEERAKGNILERFSAQQFPDLHSELNLSSLELGDSALYFCASSAMADTQYFGPGTRLTVL.

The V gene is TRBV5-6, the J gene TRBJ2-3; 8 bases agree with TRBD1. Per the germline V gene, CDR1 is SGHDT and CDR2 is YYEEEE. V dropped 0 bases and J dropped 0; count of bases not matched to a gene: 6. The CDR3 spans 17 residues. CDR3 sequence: CASSLGDRPPSTDTQYF. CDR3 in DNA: TGTGCCAGCAGCTTGGGGGACAGGCCCCCTAGCACAGATACGCAGTATTTT.

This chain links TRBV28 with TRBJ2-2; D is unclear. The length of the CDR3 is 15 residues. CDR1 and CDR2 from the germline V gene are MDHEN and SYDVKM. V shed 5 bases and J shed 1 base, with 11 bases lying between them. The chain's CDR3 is CASSTGRENTGELFF. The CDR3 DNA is TGTGCCAGCAGTACGGGTCGCGAGAACACCGGGGAGCTGTTTTTT. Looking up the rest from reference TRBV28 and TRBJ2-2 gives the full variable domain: DVKVTQSSRYLVKRTGEKVFLECVQDMDHENMFWYRQDPGLGLRLIYFSYDVKMKEKGDIPEGYSVSREKKERFSLILESASTNQTSMYLCASSTGRENTGELFFGEGSRLTVL.

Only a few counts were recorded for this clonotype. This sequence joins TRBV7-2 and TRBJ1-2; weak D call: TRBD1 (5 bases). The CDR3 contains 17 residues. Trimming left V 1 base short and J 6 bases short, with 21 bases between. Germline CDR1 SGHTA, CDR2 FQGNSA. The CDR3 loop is CASSLVPGTLRTNGYTF. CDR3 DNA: TGTGCCAGCAGCTTAGTGCCCGGGACCTTACGTACCAATGGCTACACCTTC.

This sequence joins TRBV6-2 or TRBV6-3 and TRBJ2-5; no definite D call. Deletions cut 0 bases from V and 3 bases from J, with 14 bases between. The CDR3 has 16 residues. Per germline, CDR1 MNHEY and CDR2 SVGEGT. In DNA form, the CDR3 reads TGTGCCAGCAGTTACTCATTTGGCGATCTTGAAGAGACCCAGTACTTC. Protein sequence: CASSYSFGDLEETQYF.

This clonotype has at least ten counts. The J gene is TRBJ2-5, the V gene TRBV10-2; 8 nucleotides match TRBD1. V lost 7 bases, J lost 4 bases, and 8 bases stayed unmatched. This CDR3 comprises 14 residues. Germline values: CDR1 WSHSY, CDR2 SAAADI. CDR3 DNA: TGCGCCAGCACCCCGGACAGGGTAGGAGAGACCCAGTACTTC. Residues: CASTPDRVGETQYF.

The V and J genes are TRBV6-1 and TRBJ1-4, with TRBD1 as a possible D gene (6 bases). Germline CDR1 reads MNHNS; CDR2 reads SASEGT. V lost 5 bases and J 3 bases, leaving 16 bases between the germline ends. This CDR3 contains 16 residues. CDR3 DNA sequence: TGTGCCAGCAGTCCCAGCCCGGGACACTCTAATGAAAAACTGTTTTTT. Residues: CASSPSPGHSNEKLFF.

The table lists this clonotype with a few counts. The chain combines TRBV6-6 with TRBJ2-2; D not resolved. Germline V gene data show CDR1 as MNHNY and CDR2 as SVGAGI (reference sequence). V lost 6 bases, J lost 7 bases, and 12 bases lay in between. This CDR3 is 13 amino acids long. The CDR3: CASRTAMGGELFF. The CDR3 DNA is TGTGCCAGCAGGACGGCAATGGGCGGGGAGCTGTTTTTT.

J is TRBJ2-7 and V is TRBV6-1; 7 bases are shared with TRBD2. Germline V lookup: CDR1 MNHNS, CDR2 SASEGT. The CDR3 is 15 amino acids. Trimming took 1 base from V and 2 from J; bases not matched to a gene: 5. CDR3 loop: CASSEGGGFPYEQYF. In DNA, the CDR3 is TGTGCCAGCAGTGAAGGGGGAGGGTTCCCCTACGAGCAGTACTTC.

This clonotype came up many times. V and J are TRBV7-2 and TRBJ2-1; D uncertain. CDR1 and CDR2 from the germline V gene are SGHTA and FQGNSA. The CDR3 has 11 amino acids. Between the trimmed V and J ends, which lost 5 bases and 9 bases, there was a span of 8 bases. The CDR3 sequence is CASSLRGEQFF. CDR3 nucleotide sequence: TGTGCCAGCAGCCTAAGAGGTGAGCAGTTCTTC.

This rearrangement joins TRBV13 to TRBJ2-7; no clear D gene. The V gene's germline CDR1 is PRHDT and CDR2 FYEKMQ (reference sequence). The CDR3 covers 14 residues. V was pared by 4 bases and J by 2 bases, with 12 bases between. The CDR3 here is CASSSRAETYEQYF. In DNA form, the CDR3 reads TGTGCCAGCAGCTCCCGAGCCGAAACCTACGAGCAGTACTTC.

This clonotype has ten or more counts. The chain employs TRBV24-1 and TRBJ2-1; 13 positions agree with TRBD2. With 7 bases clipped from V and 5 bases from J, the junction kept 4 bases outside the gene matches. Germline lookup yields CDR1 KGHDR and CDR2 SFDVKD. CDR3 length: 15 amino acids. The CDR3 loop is CATRPGTSGNNEQFF. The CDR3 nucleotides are TGTGCCACCAGACCTGGGACTAGCGGGAACAATGAGCAGTTCTTC.

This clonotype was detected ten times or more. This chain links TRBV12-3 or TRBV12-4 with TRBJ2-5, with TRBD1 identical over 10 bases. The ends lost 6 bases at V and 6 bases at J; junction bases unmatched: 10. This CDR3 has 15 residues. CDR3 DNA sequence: TGTGCCAGCAGCCTCCCCGGGACAGGGGTTCAGACCCAGTACTTC. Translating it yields CASSLPGTGVQTQYF.

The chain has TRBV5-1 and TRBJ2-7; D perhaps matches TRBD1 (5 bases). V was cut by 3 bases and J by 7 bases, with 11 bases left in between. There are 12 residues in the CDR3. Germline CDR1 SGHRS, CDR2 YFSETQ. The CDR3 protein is CASSSLTDEQYF. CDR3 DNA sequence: TGCGCCAGCAGCTCTCTGACAGATGAGCAGTACTTC.